This TCR beta chain was sequenced during a study of blood T cell repertoires in COVID-19. Per the authors' pipeline: How many nucleated cells were present was estimated from reference gene primer amplification. Sequenced by immunoSEQ multiplex PCR; TCRdb stores in-frame clones only, minus some. V, J and clone size reflect that table, while D and trimming were determined from the DNA. The repertoire consists of 110,000 or so clones, with 85% occurring once and the leading ten covering 10% to 15%. Trimming cost V 0 bases and J 5 bases, with 14 bases left between them. The CDR3 spans 15 residues. Germline V gene data show CDR1 as MGHRA and CDR2 as YSYEKL.

Sequencing was done on a sample of peripheral blood. The source of this sequence is a human donor in a cohort sampled during active COVID-19. This chain joins TRBV4-1 and TRBJ2-7; D is undetermined. CDR3 region: CASSQDEATNDEQYF. DNA for the CDR3: TGCGCCAGCAGCCAAGATGAGGCCACCAACGACGAGCAGTACTTC.